This TCR beta chain originates from a study of blood T cell repertoires in COVID-19. Study-level background: Both acute and convalescent COVID-19 samples were obtained from the United States, Italy and Spain.

CDR1 LGHDT and CDR2 YNNKEL come from the germline V gene (reference sequence). The ends were cut back, 0 bases at V and 9 bases at J, with 8 bases in the middle. The CDR3 extends over 12 amino acids. The assay was immunoSEQ multiplex PCR, and TCRdb's table has in-frame clones only and misses some. The table lists about 23,000 clones, about 83% of them singletons. The sequence derives from a man between 65 and 80 years old with acute or convalescent COVID-19. This chain uses TRBV3-1 (or the pseudogene TRBV3-2) with TRBJ1-2; D is ambiguous. The source material was peripheral blood. CDR3 sequence reads: CASSQDGKSYTF. The CDR3 bases are TGTGCCAGCAGCCAAGACGGGAAGAGCTACACCTTC.